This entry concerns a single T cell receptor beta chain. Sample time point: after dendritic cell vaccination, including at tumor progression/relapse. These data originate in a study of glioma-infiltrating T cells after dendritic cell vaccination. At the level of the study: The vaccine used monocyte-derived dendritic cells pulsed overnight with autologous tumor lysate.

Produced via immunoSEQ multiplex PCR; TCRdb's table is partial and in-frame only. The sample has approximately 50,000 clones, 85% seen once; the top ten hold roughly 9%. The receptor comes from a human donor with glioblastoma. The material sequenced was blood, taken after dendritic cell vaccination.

The CDR3 nucleotides are TGTGCCAGCAGTATCGAGGGTTCTGGGGCCAACGTCCTGACTTTC. This sequence encodes CASSIEGSGANVLTF. The V gene is TRBV7-2, the J gene TRBJ2-6; D may be TRBD2 (5 bases). There are 15 residues in the CDR3. Per germline, CDR1 SGHTA and CDR2 FQGNSA. V lost 6 bases and J lost 1, with 10 bases in between.